A single sample gave rise to the 17 T cell receptor beta chains below, sequenced in a study of T-cell reconstitution after alpha-beta-depleted transplantation in children. Construction of the TCRbeta library involved unique molecular identifiers. TCRdb ran MiXCR on the PCR reads and lists one entry per CDR3 protein. This sample has 70,000 to 95,000 distinct CDR3 sequences, with less than 20% found just once. Sequencing was performed on PBMCs, mostly from graft donor cells, taken 180 days after TCRalphabeta/CD19-depleted stem cell transplant. The receptor set was obtained from a male patient between 2 and 10 years old who had a stem cell transplant for acute lymphoblastic leukemia, so the T cells may come from the graft donor.

This chain uses TRBV12-3 or TRBV12-4 with TRBJ2-5, with D perhaps given as TRBD1 or TRBD2 (5 bases each). The V and J ends lost 6 bases and 13 bases respectively, with 18 bases between them. This CDR3 is 12 amino acids long. The CDR3 loop reads CASSRDSGTWYF. CDR3 DNA sequence: TGTGCCAGCAGCCGCGATTCGGGGACGTGGTACTTC.

This clonotype has at least ten counts. The V and J genes are TRBV20-1 and TRBJ2-5; D not certain. This CDR3 has 12 amino acids. Germline V CDR1 and CDR2: DFQATT, SNEGSKA (reference sequence). V was shortened by 3 bases and J by 4 bases, with 9 bases between the two germline ends. The CDR3 spells CSASGPGETQYF. The CDR3 coding sequence is TGCAGTGCTAGCGGCCCGGGAGAGACCCAGTACTTC.

The genes are TRBV4-3 and TRBJ1-1, with D tentatively TRBD1 (5 bases). CDR1 and CDR2 from the germline V gene are LGHNA and YSLEER. This CDR3 has 14 residues. V dropped 2 bases and J dropped 3 bases, with 10 bases sitting between them. CDR3: CASSQRGYHTEAFF. The CDR3 DNA reads TGCGCCAGCAGCCAAAGGGGCTACCACACTGAAGCTTTCTTT.

The chain employs TRBV20-1 and TRBJ1-1, with D perhaps TRBD1 (6 bases). Germline CDR1 reads DFQATT; CDR2 reads SNEGSKA (reference sequence). The V end was cut by 7 bases, the J end by 4 bases, with 22 bases between. The CDR3 spans 15 residues. The CDR3 DNA is TGCAGTGTCCTACCTGGGGGGCGCCGGGCCACTGAAGCTTTCTTT. Protein sequence: CSVLPGGRRATEAFF.

This clonotype was seen more than once but under ten times. The CDR3, as DNA: TGTGCCAGCAGGGTTTTCGGATCCTCCTACGAGCAGTACTTC. Protein product: CASRVFGSSYEQYF. The V gene is TRBV6-1, the J gene TRBJ2-7; D is unclear. The germline V gene has CDR1 MNHNS and CDR2 SASEGT. The CDR3 runs to 14 residues. V gave up 6 bases and J gave up 0 bases, with 12 bases separating them.

This clonotype was seen more than once but under ten times. The chain employs TRBV12-3 or TRBV12-4 and TRBJ2-3; 7 nucleotides line up with TRBD1. Trimming at V came to 1 base and at J to 2 bases, leaving 9 bases not matched to a gene. The CDR3 length is 17 residues. CDR3 region: CASSLVGTELYTDTQYF. The CDR3 nucleotides are TGTGCCAGCAGTTTAGTCGGGACAGAACTTTACACAGATACGCAGTATTTT.

This clonotype was detected only a few times. This chain links TRBV7-9 with TRBJ1-1; maybe TRBD1 (5 bases). Germline V gene sequence: CDR1 SEHNR, CDR2 FQNEAQ (reference sequence). V dropped 4 bases and J dropped 5 bases, with 17 bases sitting between them. The CDR3 contains 15 residues. CDR3 residues: CASSYRAGGGTEAFF. CDR3 sequence (DNA): TGTGCCAGCAGCTATAGGGCCGGGGGTGGTACTGAAGCTTTCTTT.

This clonotype was seen repeatedly, ten times or more. This rearrangement joins TRBV20-1 to TRBJ1-2; TRBD1 matches at 7 bases. This CDR3 comprises 12 residues. V was clipped by 5 bases and J by 6 bases; unmatched bases: 6. Germline V gene sequence: CDR1 DFQATT, CDR2 SNEGSKA (reference sequence). The CDR3 reads CSAPGTANGYTF. The CDR3 DNA reads as TGCAGTGCTCCCGGGACAGCAAATGGCTACACCTTC.

The genes are TRBV5-5 and TRBJ1-1; 7 bases line up with TRBD1. The CDR3 is 16 amino acids. From germline, CDR1 is SGHKS and CDR2 YYEKEE (reference sequence). V shed 4 bases, J shed 0 bases, and the junction held 9 bases outside the gene matches. The CDR3 here is CASSTFGTEMNTEAFF. In DNA form, the CDR3 reads TGTGCCAGCAGCACCTTCGGGACAGAGATGAACACTGAAGCTTTCTTT.

In its sample, this clonotype was seen a few times. J is TRBJ2-3 and V is TRBV11-3; D is uncertain. This CDR3 spans 12 amino acids. Germline V gene data show CDR1 as SGHNT and CDR2 as YENEEA. Deletions cut 1 base from V and 7 bases from J, with 6 bases between. The CDR3 here is CASSLGLNTQYF. The CDR3 nucleotides read TGTGCCAGCAGCTTAGGTCTAAATACGCAGTATTTT. The full variable domain, completed using reference TRBV11-3 and TRBJ2-3, is EAGVVQSPRYKIIEKKQPVAFWCNPISGHNTLYWYLQNLGQGPELLIRYENEEAVDDSQLPKDRFSAERLKGVDSTLKIQPAELGDSAVYLCASSLGLNTQYFGPGTRLTVL.

The sample holds a few counts of this clonotype. This chain links TRBV7-2 with TRBJ2-2; a weak D match, TRBD1 (5 bases). CDR1 is SGHTA, CDR2 FQGNSA, per germline. V lost 1 base and J lost 5, with 14 bases in between. This CDR3 region has 16 residues. The CDR3 loop reads CASSLGRARVTGELFF. DNA for the CDR3: TGTGCCAGCAGCTTAGGCAGGGCAAGAGTAACCGGGGAGCTGTTTTTT.

The chain carries TRBV9 and TRBJ1-2; 7 nucleotides match TRBD1. This CDR3 contains 13 residues. CDR1 and CDR2 from the germline V gene are SGDLS and YYNGEE. Trimming at V came to 3 bases and at J to 8 bases, leaving 7 bases not matched to a gene. CDR3 region: CASSGQGVLGYTF. In DNA, the CDR3 is TGTGCCAGCAGCGGACAGGGAGTTCTGGGCTACACCTTC.

A few counts support this clonotype. This sequence joins TRBV18 and TRBJ1-2; D unclear. Germline V gene data show CDR1 as KGHSH and CDR2 as LQKENI. CDR3 length equals 15 residues. V lost 3 bases to trimming and J lost 3 bases, with 14 bases between them. The CDR3 reads CASSPGPLRDYGYTF. CDR3 nucleotide sequence: TGTGCCAGCTCACCGGGCCCCTTGAGGGACTATGGCTACACCTTC.

The rearrangement uses TRBV24-1 and TRBJ2-5; 7 nucleotides align to TRBD1. CDR3 size: 12 residues. The V gene's germline CDR1 is KGHDR and CDR2 SFDVKD. The ends lost 7 bases at V and 4 bases at J; junction bases unmatched: 2. The CDR3, as DNA: TGTGCCACCAGCCGGGACAGAGAGACCCAGTACTTC. This gives the protein CATSRDRETQYF.

The chain has TRBV29-1 and TRBJ1-1, with D uncertain. The V and J ends lost 7 bases and 1 base respectively, with 13 bases between them. This CDR3 is 13 amino acids long. The germline CDR1 and CDR2 sequences are SQVTM and ANQGSEA. The CDR3 DNA reads TGCAGCGCCTCGGACTTCCCGAACACTGAAGCTTTCTTT. The encoded protein is CSASDFPNTEAFF. The full variable domain, completed using reference TRBV29-1 and TRBJ1-1, is SAVISQKPSRDICQRGTSLTIQCQVDSQVTMMFWYRQQPGQSLTLIATANQGSEATYESGFVIDKFPISRPNLTFSTLTVSNMSPEDSSIYLCSASDFPNTEAFFGQGTRLTVV.

This clonotype has a handful of counts. CDR3 sequence (DNA): TGTGCCAGCAGTTCCCGCCTTCTAGCGGGGGGGCAATACGAGCAGTACTTC. Its protein is CASSSRLLAGGQYEQYF. The chain is built from TRBV12-3 or TRBV12-4 and TRBJ2-7, with 12 positions matching TRBD2. There are 17 residues in the CDR3. With 4 bases clipped from V and 4 bases from J, the junction kept 11 bases outside the gene matches.

The chain carries TRBV6-2 or TRBV6-3 and TRBJ1-2, with TRBD1 identical over 7 bases. Germline V gene data show CDR1 as MNHEY and CDR2 as SVGEGT. The CDR3 spans 15 residues. J lost 1 base, V lost 6 bases, and 8 bases had no gene match. This chain's CDR3 is CASSPEGAINYGYTF. The CDR3 DNA reads as TGTGCCAGCAGCCCGGAGGGGGCAATTAACTATGGCTACACCTTC.